A single sample is the source of the 7 T cell receptor beta chains below, sequenced in a study of PD-L1 blockade in urothelial cancer. Clones were sequenced by immunoSEQ multiplex PCR, and TCRdb holds only the in-frame ones, with some missing. The table lists 80,000 to 130,000 clones, about 89% of them singletons. This specimen was PBMCs, taken around atezolizumab (anti-PD-L1) treatment. These receptors originate from a woman aged 80 or over with urothelial cancer.

This chain joins TRBV5-8 and TRBJ1-1; tentatively, D is TRBD1 (6 bases). CDR1 is SGHTS and CDR2 is YDEGEE in the germline V gene. V was clipped by 3 bases and J by 3 bases, with 21 bases between them. This CDR3 is built from 17 residues. CDR3 loop: CASSYMVRKPGDTEAFF. CDR3 sequence (DNA): TGTGCCAGCAGCTATATGGTCCGAAAACCAGGGGACACTGAAGCTTTCTTT.

The genes are TRBV28 and TRBJ1-1; 9 bases agree with TRBD1. V was clipped by 5 bases and J by 2 bases; unmatched bases: 9. The germline gives CDR1 MDHEN, CDR2 SYDVKM. This CDR3 has 16 residues. The CDR3 spells CASSPGQGSANTEAFF. Here the CDR3 DNA reads TGTGCCAGCAGTCCCGGACAGGGGTCAGCCAACACTGAAGCTTTCTTT.

The V and J genes are TRBV2 and TRBJ1-2; a weak D match, TRBD1 (5 bases). Germline CDR1 and CDR2: SNHLY and FYNNEI. The CDR3 has 12 amino acids. V gave up 3 bases and J gave up 8 bases, with 10 bases separating them. CDR3: CASSEGGMGYTF. The CDR3 bases are TGTGCCAGCAGTGAGGGGGGGATGGGCTACACCTTC.

The chain uses TRBV5-4 and TRBJ2-2; TRBD2 agrees at 12 bases. Germline lookup yields CDR1 SGHNT and CDR2 YYREEE (reference sequence). The trim removed 0 bases at V and 6 bases at J, leaving 0 bases unmatched. The CDR3 is 15 residues long. The CDR3 DNA reads as TGTGCCAGCAGCTTGGGACTAGCGGGAGCCGGGGAGCTGTTTTTT. It is translated as CASSLGLAGAGELFF.

This chain joins TRBV2 and TRBJ2-1; D unresolved. The CDR3 is 13 amino acids. CDR1 and CDR2 (germline): SNHLY, FYNNEI. V was trimmed by 7 bases and J by 2 bases, leaving 9 bases between them. The CDR3 DNA follows: TGTGCCAGCACCGCGAGAGCCTACAATGAGCAGTTCTTC. Protein: CASTARAYNEQFF.

This chain links TRBV27 with TRBJ1-2, with 9 nucleotides matching TRBD1. Germline V gene sequence: CDR1 MNHEY, CDR2 SMNVEV (reference sequence). V lost 3 bases and J lost 6; bases outside the gene matches: 5. The CDR3 loop spans 14 amino acids. CDR3 DNA sequence: TGTGCCAGCAGTTTGAGGACAGGGGTGAATGGCTACACCTTC. Translated: CASSLRTGVNGYTF.

In the case of this clone: One end of the junction fails to match germline, which may point to a read error. The chain combines TRBV11-1 with TRBJ2-7; a possible D gene is TRBD2 (6 bases). Germline V gives CDR1 SGHAT, CDR2 FQDESV (reference sequence). This CDR3 spans 14 amino acids. CDR3 in amino acids: CASSPTGVSFEQYF. The CDR3 DNA reads TGTGCCAGCAGCCCAACGGGGGTTTCCTTCGAGCAGTACTTC.